The 9 T cell receptor beta chains below all came from one sample that was sequenced in a study of vaccination effects on CD4 cells after COVID-19 (dated 2022 in TCRdb). What these receptors recognize is not known. Library generation was performed with the immunoSEQ multiplex PCR assay. The table comes from immuneACCESS by way of TCRdb, which keeps in-frame sequences with V and J called. Part of the clones is missing from these tables; in studies checked, under half for an unresolved V gene and the rest for unknown reasons. A total of some 79,000 clones appear in this sample, around four fifths of them only once. In total, the top ten clones hold 1.5% to 2% of the sample. To identify antigen-specific CD4+ T cell clonotypes by their expansion, the ViraFEST assay first stimulated PBMC with viral peptide pools and then applied TCR sequencing. After approximately eleven days of culture, CD4+ T cells were isolated with the EasySep CD4+ T cell isolation kit.

The sample in question was CD4+ T cells from PBMCs cultured with HCoV-229E spike peptides, obtained before COVID-19 vaccination. In light of the paper, this sample's cell subset or site label describes: HCoV-229E spike overlapping peptide pool stimulation. The receptors were sampled from a human donor who received a COVID-19 vaccine.

The chain has TRBV7-6 and TRBJ2-1; either TRBD1 or TRBD2 may supply D (6 bases each). Trimming took off 5 bases at V and 8 bases at J, with 22 bases between the two ends. Germline V gene sequence: CDR1 SGHVS, CDR2 FNYEAQ. CDR3 length equals 16 residues. CDR3 in amino acids: CASSPRAGGAGDEQFF. For the CDR3, the DNA is TGTGCCAGCAGCCCCCGAGCCGGGGGTGCAGGGGATGAGCAGTTCTTC.

The rearrangement links TRBV18 to TRBJ2-7; the D gene is possibly TRBD1 (6 bases). CDR1 and CDR2 from the germline V gene are KGHSH and LQKENI. V was clipped by 6 bases and J by 6 bases, with 15 bases between them. The CDR3 is 13 amino acids. CDR3 in DNA: TGTGCCAGCTCCCGGACAGCCTTCTTCGAGCAGTACGTC. This encodes CASSRTAFFEQYV.

The CDR3 sequence is CASRTGGADTQYF. In DNA, the CDR3 is TGTGCCAGTCGGACAGGGGGCGCAGATACGCAGTATTTT. The chain recombines TRBV2 with TRBJ2-3, with 11 bases that match TRBD1. Germline V gene lookup returns CDR1 SNHLY and CDR2 FYNNEI. The CDR3 is made up of 13 amino acids. The V gene end was trimmed by 9 bases and the J gene end by 4 bases; junction bases not matched to a gene: 3. Supplemented by reference TRBV2 and TRBJ2-3, the full variable domain reads EPEVTQTPSHQVTQMGQEVILRCVPISNHLYFYWYRQILGQKVEFLVSFYNNEISEKSEIFDDQFSVERPDGSNFTLKIRSTKLEDSAMYFCASRTGGADTQYFGPGTRLTVL.

The V gene is TRBV6-6, the J gene TRBJ1-3; no reliable D call. The CDR3 loop spans 14 amino acids. The V and J ends lost 2 bases and 2 bases respectively, with 7 bases between them. The germline V gene has CDR1 MNHNY and CDR2 SVGAGI (reference sequence). CDR3: CASSYGGTGNTIYF. CDR3 coding DNA: TGTGCCAGCAGTTACGGAGGGACTGGAAACACCATATATTTT.

The chain couples TRBV12-5 to TRBJ1-6; tentatively, D is TRBD1 (6 bases). Germline V gene lookup returns CDR1 LGHNT and CDR2 FRNRAP. The CDR3 totals 14 residues. The germline V and J ends were trimmed by 1 base and 10 bases, with 11 bases remaining between them. CDR3 sequence: CASGLAGVGSPLHF. Here the CDR3 DNA reads TGTGCTAGTGGTTTGGCAGGGGTTGGCTCACCCCTCCACTTT.

This clone appeared once. The chain combines TRBV4-2 with TRBJ2-5; 7 nucleotides match TRBD2. CDR3 size: 14 residues. V shed 4 bases and J 1 base; nucleotides not matched to a gene: 3. Looked up from germline, CDR1 is LGHNA and CDR2 is YNFKEQ. CDR3 in amino acids: CASSPRTSQETQYF. As DNA, the CDR3 is TGTGCCAGCAGCCCACGGACTAGCCAAGAGACCCAGTACTTC.

The chain employs TRBV29-1 and TRBJ2-5; D may be TRBD2 (5 bases). V was clipped by 6 bases and J by 0 bases, with 14 bases between them. This CDR3 is 14 amino acids long. From germline, CDR1 is SQVTM and CDR2 ANQGSEA. CDR3 DNA sequence: TGCAGCGTCCTTGGCCGAGGGTACCAAGAGACCCAGTACTTC. The encoded protein is CSVLGRGYQETQYF.

This chain joins TRBV6-5 and TRBJ2-5; 8 nucleotides align to TRBD2. Germline V gene sequence: CDR1 MNHEY, CDR2 SVGAGI. This CDR3 is built from 13 residues. After removal of 5 bases from V and 4 bases from J, the junction contained 3 bases not matched to a gene. DNA of the CDR3: TGTGCCAGCAGTCGTAGCGGGGCAGAGACCCAGTACTTC. It yields the protein CASSRSGAETQYF.

J is TRBJ1-1 and V is TRBV19; D possibly corresponds to TRBD1 (5 bases). Per germline, CDR1 LNHDA and CDR2 SQIVND (reference sequence). There are 14 residues in the CDR3. The V end lost 4 bases, the J end lost 4 bases, and 13 bases lay between the germline ends. DNA of the CDR3: TGTGCCAGTAGTAAACAGGAGGGGCGCACTGAAGCTTTCTTT. Its protein product is CASSKQEGRTEAFF.